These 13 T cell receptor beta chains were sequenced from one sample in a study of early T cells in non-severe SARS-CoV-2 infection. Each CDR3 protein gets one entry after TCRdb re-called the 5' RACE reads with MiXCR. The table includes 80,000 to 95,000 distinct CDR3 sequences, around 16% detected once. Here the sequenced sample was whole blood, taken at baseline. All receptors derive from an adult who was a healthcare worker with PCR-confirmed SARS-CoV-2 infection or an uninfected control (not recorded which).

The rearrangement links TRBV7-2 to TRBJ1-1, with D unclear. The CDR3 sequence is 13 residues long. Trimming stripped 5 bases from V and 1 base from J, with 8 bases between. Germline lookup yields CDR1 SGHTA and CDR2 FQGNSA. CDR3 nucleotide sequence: TGTGCCAGCAGCGCGGGAGCGAACACTGAAGCTTTCTTT. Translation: CASSAGANTEAFF.

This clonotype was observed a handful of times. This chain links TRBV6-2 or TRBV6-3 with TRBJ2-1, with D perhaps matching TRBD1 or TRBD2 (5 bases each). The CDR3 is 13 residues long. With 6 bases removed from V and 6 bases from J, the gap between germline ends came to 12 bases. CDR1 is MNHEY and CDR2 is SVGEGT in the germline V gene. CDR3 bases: TGTGCCAGCAGCCAAGGGGACGTCAATGAGCAGTTCTTC. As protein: CASSQGDVNEQFF.

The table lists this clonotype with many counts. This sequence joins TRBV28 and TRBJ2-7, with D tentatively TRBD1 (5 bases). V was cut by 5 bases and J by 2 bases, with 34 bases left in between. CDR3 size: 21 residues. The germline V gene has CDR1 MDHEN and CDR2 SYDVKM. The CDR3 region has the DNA TGTGCCAGCAGTCCTATTTCGACAGAACGACCAACTACTCCCGCCGCCTACGAGCAGTACTTC. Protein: CASSPISTERPTTPAAYEQYF.

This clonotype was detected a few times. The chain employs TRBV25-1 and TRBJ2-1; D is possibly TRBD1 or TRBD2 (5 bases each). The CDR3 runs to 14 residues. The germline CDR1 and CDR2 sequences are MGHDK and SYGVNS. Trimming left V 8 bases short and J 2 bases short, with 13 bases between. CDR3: CASGMGVPYNEQFF. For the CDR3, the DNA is TGTGCCAGCGGGATGGGGGTCCCCTACAATGAGCAGTTCTTC.

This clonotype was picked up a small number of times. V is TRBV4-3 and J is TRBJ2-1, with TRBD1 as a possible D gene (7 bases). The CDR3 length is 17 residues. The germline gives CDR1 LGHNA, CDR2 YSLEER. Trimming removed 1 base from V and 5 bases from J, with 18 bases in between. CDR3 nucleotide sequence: TGCGCCAGCAGCCAAGGGGGAGGAGGGGGCAGGAACAATGAGCAGTTCTTC. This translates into CASSQGGGGGRNNEQFF.

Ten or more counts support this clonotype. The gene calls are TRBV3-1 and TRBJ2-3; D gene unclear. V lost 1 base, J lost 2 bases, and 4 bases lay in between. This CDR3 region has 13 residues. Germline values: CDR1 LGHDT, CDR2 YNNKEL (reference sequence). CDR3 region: CASSQGITDTQYF. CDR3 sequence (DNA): TGTGCCAGCAGCCAAGGAATCACAGATACGCAGTATTTT.

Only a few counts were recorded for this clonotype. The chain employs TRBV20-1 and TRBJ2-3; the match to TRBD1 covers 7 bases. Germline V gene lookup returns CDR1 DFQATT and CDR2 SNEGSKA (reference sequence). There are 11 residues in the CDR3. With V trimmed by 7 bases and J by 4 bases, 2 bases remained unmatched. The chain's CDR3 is CSEQGADTQYF. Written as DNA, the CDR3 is TGCAGTGAGCAGGGGGCAGATACGCAGTATTTT.

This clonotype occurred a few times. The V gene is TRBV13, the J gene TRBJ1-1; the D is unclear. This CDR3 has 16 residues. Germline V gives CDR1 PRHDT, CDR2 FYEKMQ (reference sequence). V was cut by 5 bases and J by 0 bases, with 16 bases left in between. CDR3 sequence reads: CASSALTTSMNTEAFF. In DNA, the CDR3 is TGTGCCAGCAGCGCCCTAACCACCAGCATGAACACTGAAGCTTTCTTT.

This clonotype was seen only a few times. The CDR3 protein is CASSSIAADTQYF. As DNA, the CDR3 is TGTGCCAGCAGCTCGATAGCGGCAGATACGCAGTATTTT. The V gene is TRBV27, the J gene TRBJ2-3, with D possibly TRBD2 on 6 matching bases. Germline values: CDR1 MNHEY, CDR2 SMNVEV (reference sequence). The CDR3 consists of 13 residues. The V and J ends lost 6 bases and 4 bases respectively, with 11 bases between them.

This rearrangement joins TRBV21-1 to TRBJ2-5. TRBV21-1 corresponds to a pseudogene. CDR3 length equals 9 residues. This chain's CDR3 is CARQETQYF. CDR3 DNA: TGTGCCAGACAAGAGACCCAGTACTTC.

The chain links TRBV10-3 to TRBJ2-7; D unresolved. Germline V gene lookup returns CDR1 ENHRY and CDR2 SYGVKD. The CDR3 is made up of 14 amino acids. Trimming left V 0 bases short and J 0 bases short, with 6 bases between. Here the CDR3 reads CAISESRASYEQYF. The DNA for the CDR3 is TGTGCCATCAGTGAGTCTAGGGCCTCCTACGAGCAGTACTTC.

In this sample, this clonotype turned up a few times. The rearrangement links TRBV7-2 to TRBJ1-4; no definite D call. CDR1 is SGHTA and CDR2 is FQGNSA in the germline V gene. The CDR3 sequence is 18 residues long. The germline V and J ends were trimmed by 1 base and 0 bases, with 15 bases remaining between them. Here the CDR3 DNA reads TGTGCCAGCAGCTTAGAGGCTTATGGGCGGCCAACTAATGAAAAACTGTTTTTT. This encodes CASSLEAYGRPTNEKLFF.

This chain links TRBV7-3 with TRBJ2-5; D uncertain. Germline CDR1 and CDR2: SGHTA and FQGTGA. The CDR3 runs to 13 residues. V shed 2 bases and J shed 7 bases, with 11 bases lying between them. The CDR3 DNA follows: TGTGCCAGCAGCTTAGGGGTTGAAGGGACCCAGTACTTC. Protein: CASSLGVEGTQYF.